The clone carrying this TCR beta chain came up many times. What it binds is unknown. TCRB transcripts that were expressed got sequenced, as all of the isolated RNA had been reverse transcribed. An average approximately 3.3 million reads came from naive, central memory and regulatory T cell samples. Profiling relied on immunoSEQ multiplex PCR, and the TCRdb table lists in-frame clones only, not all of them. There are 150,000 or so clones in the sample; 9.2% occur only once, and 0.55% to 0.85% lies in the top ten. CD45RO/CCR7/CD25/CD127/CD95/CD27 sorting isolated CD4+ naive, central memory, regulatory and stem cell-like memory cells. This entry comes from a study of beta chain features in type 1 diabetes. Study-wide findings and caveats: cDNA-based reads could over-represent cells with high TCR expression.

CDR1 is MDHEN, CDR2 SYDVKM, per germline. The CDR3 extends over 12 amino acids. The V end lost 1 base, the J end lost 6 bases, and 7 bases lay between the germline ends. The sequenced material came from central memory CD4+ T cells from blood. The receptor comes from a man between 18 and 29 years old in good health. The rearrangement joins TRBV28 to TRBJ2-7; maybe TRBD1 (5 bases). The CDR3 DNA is TGTGCCAGCAGTTTATCAGGGCCCGAGCAGTACTTC. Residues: CASSLSGPEQYF.